The clone carrying this T cell receptor beta chain showed up many times. As yet, its antigen is unknown. Compared with germline, one end of the junction differs, possibly owing to a read error. This CDR3 has 12 residues. The sample belongs to a study of T-cell reconstitution after alpha-beta-depleted transplantation in children. Study-wide points: Newly made T cells mostly supplied T-cell counts and diversity one year after transplant. Alpha-beta T cells about two months after transplant reportedly derived from several hundred expanded graft clones. Day-60 TCRbeta diversity that was high in some patients was derived from surviving recipient T cells and thymic progenitors.

TCRbeta library construction was performed incorporating unique molecular identifiers. TCRdb fed the PCR reads into MiXCR, producing one record per CDR3 protein. The sample shows 140,000 to 150,000 distinct CDR3 sequences, 8.8% of them seen only once. The chain links TRBV12-3 or TRBV12-4 to TRBJ2-7; D gene uncertain. The specimen was PBMCs, mostly from graft donor cells, collected 180 days after TCRalphabeta/CD19-depleted stem cell transplant. This receptor was taken from a female patient between 2 and 15 years old who had a stem cell transplant for congenital amegakaryocytic thrombocytopenia, so the T cells may come from the graft donor. CDR3 in amino acids: CASSYISDEQYF. CDR3 nucleotides: TGTGCCAGCAGTTATATCTCCGACGAGCAGTACTTC.